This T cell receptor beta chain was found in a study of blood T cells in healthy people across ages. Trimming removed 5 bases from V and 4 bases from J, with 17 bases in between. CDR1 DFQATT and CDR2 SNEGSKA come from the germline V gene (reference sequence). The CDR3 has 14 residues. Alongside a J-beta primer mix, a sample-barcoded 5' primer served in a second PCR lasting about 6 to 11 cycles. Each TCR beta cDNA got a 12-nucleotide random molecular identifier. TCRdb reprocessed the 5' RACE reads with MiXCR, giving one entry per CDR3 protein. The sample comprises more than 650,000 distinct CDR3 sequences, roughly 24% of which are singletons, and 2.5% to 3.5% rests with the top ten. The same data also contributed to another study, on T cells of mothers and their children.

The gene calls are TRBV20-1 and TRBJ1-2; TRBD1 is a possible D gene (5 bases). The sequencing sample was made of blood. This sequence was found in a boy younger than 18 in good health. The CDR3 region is CSARRGRSPYGYTF. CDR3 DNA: TGCAGTGCTCGGCGGGGCAGGTCCCCCTATGGCTACACCTTC.